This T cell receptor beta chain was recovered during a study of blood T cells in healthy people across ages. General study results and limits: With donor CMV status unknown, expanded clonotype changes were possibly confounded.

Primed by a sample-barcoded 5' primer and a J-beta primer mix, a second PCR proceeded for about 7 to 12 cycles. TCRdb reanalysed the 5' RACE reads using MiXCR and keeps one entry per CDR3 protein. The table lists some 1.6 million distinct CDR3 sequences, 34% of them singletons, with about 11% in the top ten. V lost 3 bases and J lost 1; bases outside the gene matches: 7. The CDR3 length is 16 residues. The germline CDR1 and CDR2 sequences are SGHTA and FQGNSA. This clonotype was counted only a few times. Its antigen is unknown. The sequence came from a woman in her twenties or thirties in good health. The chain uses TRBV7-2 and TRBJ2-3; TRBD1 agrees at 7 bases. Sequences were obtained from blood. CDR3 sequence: CASSFVPTGGTDTQYF. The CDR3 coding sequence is TGTGCCAGCAGCTTCGTACCTACAGGGGGCACAGATACGCAGTATTTT.